This TCR beta chain was recorded in a study of monozygotic twins with inflammatory bowel disease. Findings of the study overall: Healthy co-twins showed greater TCRbeta diversity (inverse Simpson) than IBD patients. The analysis yielded no support for one strong signal or clonotype associated with IBD.

Remarks on this clonotype: Its cognate antigen is unknown.

The authors made each sample's cDNA in eight separate reactions. TCRdb re-called the 5' RACE reads, yielding one record per CDR3 amino acid sequence without DNA. Recorded for this sample: 440,000 or so distinct CDR3 sequences. Per donor there was one draw, yielding a blood sample of roughly 2.6 ml. The CDR3 has 14 residues. Germline V gives CDR1 MDHEN, CDR2 SYDVKM. V and J are TRBV28 and TRBJ1-5; TCRdb outputs TRBD1, but without DNA this stays unchecked. This TCR came from a human donor with ulcerative colitis or Crohn's disease, or a healthy co-twin of an affected twin (not recorded which). Specimen: blood. This CDR3 reads CASSHAGNGQPQHF.